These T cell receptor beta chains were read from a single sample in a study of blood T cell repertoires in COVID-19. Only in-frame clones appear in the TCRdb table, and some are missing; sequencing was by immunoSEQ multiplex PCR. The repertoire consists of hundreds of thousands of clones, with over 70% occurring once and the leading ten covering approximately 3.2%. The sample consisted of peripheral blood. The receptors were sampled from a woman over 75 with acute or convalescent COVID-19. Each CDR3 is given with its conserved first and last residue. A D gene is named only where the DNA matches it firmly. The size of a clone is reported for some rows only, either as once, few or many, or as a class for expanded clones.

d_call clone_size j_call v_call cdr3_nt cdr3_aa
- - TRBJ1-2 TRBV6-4 TGTGCCAGCAGTGAACAGGGTCAGGGCTATGGCTACACCTTC CASSEQGQGYGYTF
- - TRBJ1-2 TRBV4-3 TGCGCCAGCAGCCAAGTACAGGGAAACTATGGCTACACCTTC CASSQVQGNYGYTF
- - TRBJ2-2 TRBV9 TGTGCCAGCAGCGTACTGGGACAGAACACCGGGGAGCTGTTTTTT CASSVLGQNTGELFF
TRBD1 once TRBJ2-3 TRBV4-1 TGCGCCAGCAGCCGGGACAGAGTTACAGATACGCAGTATTTT CASSRDRVTDTQYF
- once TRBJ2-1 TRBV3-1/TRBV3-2 TGTGCCAGCAGCTCACAGGGTTGGAATGAGCAGTTCTTC CASSSQGWNEQFF
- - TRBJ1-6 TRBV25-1 TGTGCCAGCAGTGACCCGAGACGGGGAGAAAATTCACCCCTCCACTTT CASSDPRRGENSPLHF
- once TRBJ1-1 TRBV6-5 TGTGCCAGCACCATACAGCTGAACACTGAAGCTTTCTTT CASTIQLNTEAFF
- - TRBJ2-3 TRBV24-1 TGTGCCACCTCTACTAGCAGGCACACAGATACGCAGTATTTT CATSTSRHTDTQYF
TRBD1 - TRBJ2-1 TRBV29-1 TGCAGCGTTGCCCTGGGACAGGGGCCCTACAATGAGCAGTTCTTC CSVALGQGPYNEQFF
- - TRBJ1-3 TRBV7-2 TGTGCCAGCAGCCCGGGGGGACGGAACTCTGGAAACACCATATATTTT CASSPGGRNSGNTIYF
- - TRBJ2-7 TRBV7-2 TGTGCCAGCAGCCCGACAGGTTACGAGCAGTACTTC CASSPTGYEQYF
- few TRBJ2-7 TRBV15 TGTGCCACCAGCCCACGGGCGGGGGCACCCTACGAGCAGTACTTC CATSPRAGAPYEQYF
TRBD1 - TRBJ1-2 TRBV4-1 TGCGCCAGCAACAGTGCAGGGGGCTATGGCTACACCTTC CASNSAGGYGYTF
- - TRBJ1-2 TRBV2 TGTGCCAGCAGTGAATCCGTCTCGGTAGGTGCCCCGGAGGCTTACAGGGATATTTATGGCTACACCTTC CASSESVSVGAPEAYRDIYGYTF
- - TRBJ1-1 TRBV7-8 TGTGCCAGCAGCCACCGAGGGGAGGTAGCTTTCTTT CASSHRGEVAFF
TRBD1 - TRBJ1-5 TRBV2 TGTGCCAGCAGGATAGCTACAGGGGCCAATCAGCCCCAGCATTTT CASRIATGANQPQHF
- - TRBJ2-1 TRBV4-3 TGCGCCAGCAGCCAAGATCGAGGGAACAATGAGCAGTTCTTC CASSQDRGNNEQFF